The sequence of this T cell receptor beta chain was determined in a study of T cells after posttransplantation cyclophosphamide. Of note for this clone: Its antigen is still unknown.

Germline CDR1 and CDR2: GTSNPN and SVGIG (reference sequence). The length of the CDR3 is 17 residues. V was pared by 1 base and J by 3 bases, with 21 bases between. Treatment was busulfan-fludarabine conditioning, a marrow graft, and cyclophosphamide on days +3 and +4. General study findings and limits: Later blood repertoires were often dominated by clones from the donor CD8+ memory compartment.

The assay was immunoSEQ multiplex PCR, and TCRdb's table has in-frame clones only and misses some. The data hold around 2,000 clones, with over 75% observed a single time. Sequencing was performed on CD8+ T cells sorted from blood, taken 350 to 390 days after allogeneic stem cell transplant with posttransplant cyclophosphamide. This TCR was sampled from a male patient in his fifties or sixties who received an allogeneic stem cell transplant from a related donor and was CMV-positive. The graft donor may be the source of some T cells. V is TRBV30 and J is TRBJ1-2; D gene uncertain. For the CDR3, the DNA is TGTGCCTGGAGTGAAAAGTACGTCGGGGAAGGTCACTATGGCTACACCTTC. Its translation is CAWSEKYVGEGHYGYTF. The whole variable domain, filled in from reference TRBV30 and TRBJ1-2, reads SQTIHQWPATLVQPVGSPLSLECTVEGTSNPNLYWYRQAAGRGLQLLFYSVGIGQISSEVPQNLSASRPQDRQFILSSKKLLLSDSGFYLCAWSEKYVGEGHYGYTFGSGTRLTVV.